Included here is one T cell receptor beta chain sequence, with context. Its target is unknown. Clones were sequenced by immunoSEQ multiplex PCR, and TCRdb holds only the in-frame ones, with some missing. The sample contains about 1 million clones, about 75% of which appear only once. The sample is drawn from a study of shared clonotypes between healthy human individuals. About the study: Donor ages ranged 18 to 49 years: a couple of women, a few men. Donors had three CD4 naive, three CD4 memory, two CD8 naive and one CD8 memory plate apiece.

Study conclusions and caveats: Clonotypes that were shared across a few donors made up roughly 5% of naive CD4 clonotypes.

Researchers partitioned CD4+ cells into CD45RA+ naive and CD45RA-negative memory subsets. The germline V gene has CDR1 LNHDA and CDR2 SQIVND (reference sequence). Trimming stripped 1 base from V and 1 base from J, with 14 bases between. The CDR3 is made up of 17 amino acids. The clonotype originates from a man between 18 and 35 years old in good health. The source material was memory CD4+ T cells sorted from blood. Subset defined: CD45RA-negative fraction. V is TRBV19 and J is TRBJ1-3, with D hard to call. The CDR3 DNA sequence: TGTGCCAGTAGTATAGCCGGACGGGCCTTTTCTGGAAACACCATATATTTT. Translation gives CASSIAGRAFSGNTIYF.